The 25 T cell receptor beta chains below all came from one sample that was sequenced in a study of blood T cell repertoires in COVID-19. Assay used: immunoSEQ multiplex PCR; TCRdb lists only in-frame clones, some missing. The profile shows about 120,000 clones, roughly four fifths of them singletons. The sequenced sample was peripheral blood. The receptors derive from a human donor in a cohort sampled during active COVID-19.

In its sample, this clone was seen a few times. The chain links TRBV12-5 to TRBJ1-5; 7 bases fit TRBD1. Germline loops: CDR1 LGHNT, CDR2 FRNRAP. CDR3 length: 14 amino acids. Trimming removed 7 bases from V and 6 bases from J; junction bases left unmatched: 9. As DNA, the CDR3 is TGTGCTAGTGCCCAGACAGGGACGGGTCAGCCCCAGCATTTT. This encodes CASAQTGTGQPQHF.

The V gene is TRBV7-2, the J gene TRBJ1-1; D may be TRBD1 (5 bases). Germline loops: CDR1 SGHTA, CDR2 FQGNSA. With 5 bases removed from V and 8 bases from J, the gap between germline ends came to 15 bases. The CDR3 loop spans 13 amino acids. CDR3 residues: CASSPRSGEEAFF. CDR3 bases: TGTGCCAGCAGCCCAAGGTCGGGGGAGGAAGCTTTCTTT. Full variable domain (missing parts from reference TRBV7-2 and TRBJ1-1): GAGVSQSPSNKVTEKGKDVELRCDPISGHTALYWYRQSLGQGLEFLIYFQGNSAPDKSGLPSDRFSAERTGGSVSTLTIQRTQQEDSAVYLCASSPRSGEEAFFGQGTRLTVV.

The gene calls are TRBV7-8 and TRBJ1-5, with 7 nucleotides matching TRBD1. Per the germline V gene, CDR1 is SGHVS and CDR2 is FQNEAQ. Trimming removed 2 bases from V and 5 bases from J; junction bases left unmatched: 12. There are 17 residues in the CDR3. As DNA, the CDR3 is TGTGCCAGCAGCTTAACGCCGGGGGGGGACAGATATCAGCCCCAGCATTTT. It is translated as CASSLTPGGDRYQPQHF.

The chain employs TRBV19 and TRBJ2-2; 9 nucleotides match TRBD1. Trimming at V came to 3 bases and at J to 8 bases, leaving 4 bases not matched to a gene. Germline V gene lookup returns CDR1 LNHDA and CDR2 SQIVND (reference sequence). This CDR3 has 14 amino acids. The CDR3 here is CASSIGQGSGELFF. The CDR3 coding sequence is TGTGCCAGTAGTATCGGACAGGGGTCGGGGGAGCTGTTTTTT.

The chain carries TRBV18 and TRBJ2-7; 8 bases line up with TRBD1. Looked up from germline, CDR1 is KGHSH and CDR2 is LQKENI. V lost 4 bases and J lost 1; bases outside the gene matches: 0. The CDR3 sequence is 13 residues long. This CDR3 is CASSRTGSYEQYF. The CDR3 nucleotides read TGTGCCAGCTCACGGACAGGGTCCTACGAGCAGTACTTC.

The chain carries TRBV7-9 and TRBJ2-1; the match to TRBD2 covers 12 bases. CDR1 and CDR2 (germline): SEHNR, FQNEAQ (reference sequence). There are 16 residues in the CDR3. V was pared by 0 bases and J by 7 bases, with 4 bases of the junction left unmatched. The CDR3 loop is CASSLAASGGANEQFF. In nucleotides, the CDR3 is TGTGCCAGCAGCTTAGCGGCTAGCGGGGGGGCAAATGAGCAGTTCTTC.

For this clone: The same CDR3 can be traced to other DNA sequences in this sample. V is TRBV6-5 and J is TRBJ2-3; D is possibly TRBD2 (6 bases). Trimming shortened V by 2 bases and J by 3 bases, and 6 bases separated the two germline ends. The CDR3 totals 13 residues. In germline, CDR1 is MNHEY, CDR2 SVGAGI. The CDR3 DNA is TGTGCCAGCAGTTACGGGAGGACAGATACGCAGTATTTT. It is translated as CASSYGRTDTQYF.

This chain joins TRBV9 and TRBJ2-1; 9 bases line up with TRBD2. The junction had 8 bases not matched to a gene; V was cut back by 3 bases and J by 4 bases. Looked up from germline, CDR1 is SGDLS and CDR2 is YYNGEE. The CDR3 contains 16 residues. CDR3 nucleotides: TGTGCCAGCAGCGCGGGTAGCGGGGGCCTTTACAATGAGCAGTTCTTC. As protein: CASSAGSGGLYNEQFF.

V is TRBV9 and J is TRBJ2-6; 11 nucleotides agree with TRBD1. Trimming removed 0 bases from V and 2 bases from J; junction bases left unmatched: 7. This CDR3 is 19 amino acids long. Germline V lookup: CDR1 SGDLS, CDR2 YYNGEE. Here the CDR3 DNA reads TGTGCCAGCAGCGTAGGTTGGACAGGGGGCTCAGCTGGGGCCAACGTCCTGACTTTC. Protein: CASSVGWTGGSAGANVLTF.

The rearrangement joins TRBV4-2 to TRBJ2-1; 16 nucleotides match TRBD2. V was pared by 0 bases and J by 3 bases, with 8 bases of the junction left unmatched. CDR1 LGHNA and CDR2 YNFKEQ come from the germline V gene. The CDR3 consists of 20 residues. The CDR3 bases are TGTGCCAGCAGCCAAGAACCGGGACTAGCGGGGGGGTCCCGCTACAATGAGCAGTTCTTC. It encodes CASSQEPGLAGGSRYNEQFF.

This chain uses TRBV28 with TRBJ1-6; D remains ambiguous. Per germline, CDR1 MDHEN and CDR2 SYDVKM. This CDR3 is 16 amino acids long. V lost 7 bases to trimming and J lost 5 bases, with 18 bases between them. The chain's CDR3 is CASTSQARVNNSPLHF. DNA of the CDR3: TGTGCCAGCACCTCGCAGGCGAGAGTGAATAATTCACCCCTCCACTTT.

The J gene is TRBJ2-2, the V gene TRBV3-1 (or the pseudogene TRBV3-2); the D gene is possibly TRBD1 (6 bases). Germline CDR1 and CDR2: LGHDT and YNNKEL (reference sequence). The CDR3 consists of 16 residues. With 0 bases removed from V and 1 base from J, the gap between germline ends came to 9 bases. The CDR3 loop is CASSQDQTGNTGELFF. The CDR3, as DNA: TGTGCCAGCAGCCAAGATCAGACAGGGAACACCGGGGAGCTGTTTTTT.

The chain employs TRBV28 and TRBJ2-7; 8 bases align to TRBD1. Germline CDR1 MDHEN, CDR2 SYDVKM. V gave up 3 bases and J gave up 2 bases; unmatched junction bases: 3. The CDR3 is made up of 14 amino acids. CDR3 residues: CASSLAGGAYEQYF. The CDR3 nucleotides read TGTGCCAGCAGTTTGGCAGGGGGCGCCTACGAGCAGTACTTC.

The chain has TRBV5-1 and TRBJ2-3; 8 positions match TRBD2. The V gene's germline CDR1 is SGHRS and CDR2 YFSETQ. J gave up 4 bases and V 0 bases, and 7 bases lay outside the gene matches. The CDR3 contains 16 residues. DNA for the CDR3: TGCGCCAGCAGCTTGGAGGTTCGGGGGGGCGCAGATACGCAGTATTTT. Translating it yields CASSLEVRGGADTQYF.

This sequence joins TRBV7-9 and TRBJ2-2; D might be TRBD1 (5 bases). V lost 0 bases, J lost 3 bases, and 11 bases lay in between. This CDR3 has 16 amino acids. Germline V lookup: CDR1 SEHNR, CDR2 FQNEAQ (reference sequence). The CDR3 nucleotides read TGTGCCAGCAGCTTAGCTTCAGTCAGGGACACCGGGGAGCTGTTTTTT. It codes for CASSLASVRDTGELFF.

The CDR3 DNA reads TGTGCCAGCAGATCTCCGACGGGTACCTTGAACACTGAAGCTTTCTTT. Amino acid sequence: CASRSPTGTLNTEAFF. The V gene is TRBV28, the J gene TRBJ1-1; D is ambiguous. Germline V gives CDR1 MDHEN, CDR2 SYDVKM. V lost 6 bases to trimming and J lost 0 bases, with 17 bases between them. CDR3 length: 16 residues.

CDR3 DNA sequence: TGTGCCAGCAGTTACTCATCCGGGAGCTCAACGCAGTACTTC. Amino acid sequence: CASSYSSGSSTQYF. The chain recombines TRBV6-2 or TRBV6-3 with TRBJ2-7, with a weak D call TRBD2 (6 bases). Trimming took 0 bases from V and 9 from J, leaving 15 bases between them. The CDR3 sequence is 14 residues long. The V gene's germline CDR1 is MNHEY and CDR2 SVGEGT.

The CDR3 sequence is CASSFGEDTEAFF. CDR3 coding DNA: TGTGCCAGCAGCTTTGGGGAGGACACTGAAGCTTTCTTT. This chain uses TRBV7-2 with TRBJ1-1, with unresolved D. This CDR3 spans 13 amino acids. CDR1 is SGHTA and CDR2 is FQGNSA in the germline V gene. Trimming shortened V by 3 bases and J by 3 bases, and 8 bases separated the two germline ends.

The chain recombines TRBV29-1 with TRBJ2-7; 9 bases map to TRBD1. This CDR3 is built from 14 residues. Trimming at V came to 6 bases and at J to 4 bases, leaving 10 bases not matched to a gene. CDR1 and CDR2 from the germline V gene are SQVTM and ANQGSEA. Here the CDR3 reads CSVSSGTGRYEQYF. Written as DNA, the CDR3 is TGCAGCGTCTCCTCCGGGACAGGGAGGTACGAGCAGTACTTC.

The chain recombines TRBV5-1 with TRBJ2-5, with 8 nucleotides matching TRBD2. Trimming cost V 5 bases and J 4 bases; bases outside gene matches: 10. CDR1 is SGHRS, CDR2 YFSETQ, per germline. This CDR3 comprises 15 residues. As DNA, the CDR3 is TGCGCCAGCAGTCCTAAACAGCGGGAGCCAGAGACCCAGTACTTC. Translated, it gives CASSPKQREPETQYF.

This chain's CDR3 is CASSQASGGVTDTQYF. CDR3 in DNA: TGTGCCAGCAGCCAGGCTAGCGGGGGGGTCACAGATACGCAGTATTTT. The genes are TRBV3-1 (or the pseudogene TRBV3-2) and TRBJ2-3, with 12 nucleotides matching TRBD2. The J segment lost 2 bases and the V segment lost 3 bases, leaving 3 bases of the junction unmatched. The CDR3 contains 16 residues. Looked up from germline, CDR1 is LGHDT and CDR2 is YNNKEL (reference sequence).

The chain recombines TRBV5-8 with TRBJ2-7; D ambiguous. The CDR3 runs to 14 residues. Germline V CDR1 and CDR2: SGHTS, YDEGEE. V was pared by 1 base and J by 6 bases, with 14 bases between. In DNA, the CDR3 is TGTGCCAGCAGCTTGACGGTCAGCGTGAGCGAGCAGTACTTC. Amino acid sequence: CASSLTVSVSEQYF. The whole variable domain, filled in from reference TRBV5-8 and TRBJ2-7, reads EAGVTQSPTHLIKTRGQQATLRCSPISGHTSVYWYQQALGLGLQFLLWYDEGEERNRGNFPPRFSGRQFPNYSSELNVNALELEDSALYLCASSLTVSVSEQYFGPGTRLTVT.

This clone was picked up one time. Written as DNA, the CDR3 is TGTGCCAGCAGTTCGAGCGGGGGAGTAGATACGCAGTATTTT. Translation: CASSSSGGVDTQYF. J is TRBJ2-3 and V is TRBV6-2 or TRBV6-3; 8 bases match TRBD2. Trimming removed 4 bases from V and 5 bases from J; junction bases left unmatched: 5. This CDR3 comprises 14 residues. The germline V gene encodes CDR1 MNHEY and CDR2 SVGEGT.

Written as DNA, the CDR3 is TGTGCCAGCAGTGAAGAGGCTAGCGGGGGGGGCAGAAATACGCAGTATTTT. Translation gives CASSEEASGGGRNTQYF. This chain links TRBV6-1 with TRBJ2-3, with 12 positions matching TRBD2. With V trimmed by 1 base and J by 7 bases, 9 bases remained unmatched. The CDR3 is made up of 17 amino acids. CDR1 and CDR2 (germline): MNHNS, SASEGT.

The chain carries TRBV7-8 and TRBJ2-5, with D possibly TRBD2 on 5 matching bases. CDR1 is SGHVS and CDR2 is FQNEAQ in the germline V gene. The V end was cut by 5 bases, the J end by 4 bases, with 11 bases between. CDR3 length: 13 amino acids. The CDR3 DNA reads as TGTGCCAGCAGCCTCGAGGGTGCAGAGACCCAGTACTTC. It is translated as CASSLEGAETQYF.